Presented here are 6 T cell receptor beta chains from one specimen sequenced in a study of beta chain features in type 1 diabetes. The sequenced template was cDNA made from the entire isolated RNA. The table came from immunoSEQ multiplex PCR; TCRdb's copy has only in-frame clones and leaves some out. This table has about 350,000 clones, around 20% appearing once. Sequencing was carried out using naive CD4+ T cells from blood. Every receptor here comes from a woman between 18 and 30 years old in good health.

Here the CDR3 reads CASSPFEGARGTEAFF. The CDR3 DNA is TGTGCCAGCTCACCATTCGAGGGGGCGCGGGGCACTGAAGCTTTCTTT. The chain is built from TRBV18 and TRBJ1-1; TRBD1 agrees at 7 bases. The CDR3 extends over 16 amino acids. V lost 2 bases and J lost 4; bases outside the gene matches: 10. Germline CDR1 reads KGHSH; CDR2 reads LQKENI. Variable domain in full (rest from reference TRBV18 and TRBJ1-1): NAGVMQNPRHLVRRRGQEARLRCSPMKGHSHVYWYRQLPEEGLKFMVYLQKENIIDESGMPKERFSAEFPKEGPSILRIQQVVRGDSAAYFCASSPFEGARGTEAFFGQGTRLTVV.

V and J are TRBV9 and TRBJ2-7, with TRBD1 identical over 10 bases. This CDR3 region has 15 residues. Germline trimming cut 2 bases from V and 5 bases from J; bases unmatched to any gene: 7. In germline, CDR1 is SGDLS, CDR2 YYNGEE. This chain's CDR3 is CASSVRGQGENEQYF. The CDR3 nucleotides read TGTGCCAGCAGCGTCCGAGGACAGGGGGAAAACGAGCAGTACTTC.

CDR3 amino acids: CASSAEGGETQYF. CDR3 nucleotide sequence: TGTGCCAGCAGCGCCGAGGGGGGGGAGACCCAGTACTTC. The rearrangement uses TRBV9 and TRBJ2-5; perhaps TRBD2 as D (7 bases). The CDR3 runs to 13 residues. The germline V gene has CDR1 SGDLS and CDR2 YYNGEE. Trimming pared 3 bases from V and 5 bases from J, leaving 11 bases between.

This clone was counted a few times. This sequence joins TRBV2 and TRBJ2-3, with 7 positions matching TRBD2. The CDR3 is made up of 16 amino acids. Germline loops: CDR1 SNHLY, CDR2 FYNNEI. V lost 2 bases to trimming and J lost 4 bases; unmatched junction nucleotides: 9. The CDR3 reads CASSEIVGGPPDTQYF. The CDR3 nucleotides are TGTGCCAGCAGTGAAATCGTGGGAGGGCCCCCAGATACGCAGTATTTT.

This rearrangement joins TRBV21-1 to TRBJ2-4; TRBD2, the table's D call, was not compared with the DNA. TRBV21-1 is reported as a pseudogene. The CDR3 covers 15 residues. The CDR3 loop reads CASSKAEGHENIQYF. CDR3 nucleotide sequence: TGTGCCAGCAGCAAAGCGGAGGGGCATGAAAACATTCAGTACTTC.

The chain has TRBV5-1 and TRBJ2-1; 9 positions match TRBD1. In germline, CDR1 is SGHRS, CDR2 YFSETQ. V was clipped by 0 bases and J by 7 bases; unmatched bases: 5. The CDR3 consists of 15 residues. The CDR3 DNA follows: TGCGCCAGCAGCTTGGCCTTGACAGGGGGAAATGAGCAGTTCTTC. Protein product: CASSLALTGGNEQFF.